Presented here are 3 T cell receptor beta chains from one specimen sequenced in a study of tumor-infiltrating lymphocytes in primary liver carcinoma. From unsorted bulk tissue weighing roughly 17-32 mg, DNA and RNA were co-extracted. A constant-region primer served to make TCR beta cDNA from approximately 490 ng total RNA. Researchers made the TCR beta libraries by running three nested multiplex PCR rounds with slightly modified ARM-PCR. It was with TRBV1-TRBV30 forward primers and a C-beta reverse primer that the first two PCR rounds were run, at around 11 cycles each. One entry per CDR3 protein results from TCRdb running MiXCR on the multiplex PCR reads. This sample has tens of thousands of distinct CDR3 sequences, with around 79% found just once. Sequencing was carried out using liver tumor tissue from sampling region 3. Subset meaning: tumor region T3, left-lateral pole. Receptor source: a man aged 40-49 years with primary liver carcinoma and hepatitis B virus infection.

As for this clonotype: The junction departs from germline at one end; a sequencing error may be responsible. The CDR3 here is CVSSLIGSGNSYKQYF. In nucleotides, the CDR3 is TGTGTCAGCAGTTTAATAGGCTCCGGTAACTCCTACAAGCAGTACTTC. The chain combines TRBV12-3 or TRBV12-4 with TRBJ2-7, with D hard to call. There are 16 residues in the CDR3.

The chain uses TRBV7-9 and TRBJ1-1; 10 bases map to TRBD1. Looked up from germline, CDR1 is SEHNR and CDR2 is FQNEAQ (reference sequence). This CDR3 is 13 amino acids long. Unmatched junction bases numbered 6, after V lost 10 bases and J lost 4 bases. CDR3 nucleotide sequence: TGTGCCAATAGCCGGACAGGGGGCACTGAAGCTTTCTTT. Protein product: CANSRTGGTEAFF.

Of note for this clonotype: The conserved final phenylalanine or tryptophan is absent from the CDR3, which likely points to a read error. The chain is built from TRBV12-5 and TRBJ2-1, with D perhaps TRBD2 (6 bases). The CDR3 consists of 18 residues. From germline, CDR1 is LGHNT and CDR2 FRNRAP. The chain's CDR3 is CASCLVRGSSGGHNEQFS. The CDR3 nucleotides read TGTGCTAGTTGTTTGGTACGGGGTTCTAGTGGAGGGCACAATGAGCAGTTCTCC.